This TCR beta chain was retrieved from a study of monozygotic twins with inflammatory bowel disease. Template switching was used to attach UMIs, which incorporated a 6-nucleotide sample barcode. TCRdb processed the 5' RACE reads again and assigns one entry to each CDR3 protein, with no DNA. The sample holds a few hundred thousand distinct CDR3 sequences. The TCR originated in a human donor with ulcerative colitis or Crohn's disease, or a healthy co-twin of an affected twin (not recorded which). The sample comprised blood.

CDR3 in amino acids: CASSAAGQAETQYF. The chain is built from TRBV10-1 and TRBJ2-5; TCRdb's D call of TRBD2 is untestable without DNA. Germline V CDR1 and CDR2: WNHNN, SYGVQD (reference sequence). CDR3 length: 14 amino acids.